These T cell receptor beta chains were read from a single sample in a study of blood T cell repertoires in COVID-19. Generated by immunoSEQ multiplex PCR, the TCRdb table keeps only in-frame clones and is missing some. This sample has approximately 190,000 clones, with 82% found just once. Material for sequencing was peripheral blood. The source is a woman aged 60-75 years with COVID-19, enrolled during active disease. Each CDR3 is given with its conserved first and last residue. D genes are given only for firm matches. Only part of the rows carry a size: once, few, many, or a class if the clone is expanded.

>-|-|14|TRBV5-4|TRBJ1-4
TGTGCCAGCAGCTTAGGTACAGGAGAGGAAAAACTGTTTTTT
CASSLGTGEEKLFF
>-|-|15|TRBV5-1|TRBJ1-1
TGCGCCAGCAGCTTGACCGGGACTGGGAACACTGAAGCTTTCTTT
CASSLTGTGNTEAFF
>-|-|12|TRBV5-4|TRBJ2-3
TGTGCCAGCAGCCGGGATACAGATACGCAGTATTTT
CASSRDTDTQYF
>-|TRBD1|13|TRBV7-2|TRBJ1-5
TGTGCCAGCAGCTTGGACAGGGATCAGCCCCAGCATTTT
CASSLDRDQPQHF
>once|TRBD1|14|TRBV10-3|TRBJ1-3
TGTGCCACCGAGGACAGGGGTTCTGGAAACACCATATATTTT
CATEDRGSGNTIYF
>-|-|14|TRBV7-9|TRBJ2-2
TGTGCCAGCAGCCTGACAGGGAACACCGGGGAGCTGTTTTTT
CASSLTGNTGELFF
>-|-|20|TRBV5-1|TRBJ2-1
TGCGCCAGCAGCTCACATACGGCAGCGGGCCATGATAACTCCTACAATGAGCAGTTCTTC
CASSSHTAAGHDNSYNEQFF
>-|-|14|TRBV19|TRBJ2-1
TGTGCCAGTAGTATCCCGGCCGGGTTCAATGAGCAGTTCTTC
CASSIPAGFNEQFF
>once|-|15|TRBV15|TRBJ2-1
TGTGCCACCAGCAGAGATCTTACCGGCGGGAATGAGCAGTTCTTC
CATSRDLTGGNEQFF
>-|TRBD2|14|TRBV19|TRBJ2-7
TGTGCCAGTAGTAAACTAGCGGATACCTACGAGCAGTACTTC
CASSKLADTYEQYF
>once|-|14|TRBV18|TRBJ2-2
TGTGCCAGCTCACCCGTACGGGGAACCGGGGAGCTGTTTTTT
CASSPVRGTGELFF
>-|-|16|TRBV6-1|TRBJ2-1
TGTGCCAGCAGTGTCCGGGACTCGTACTCCTACAATGAGCAGTTCTTC
CASSVRDSYSYNEQFF
>-|TRBD1|19|TRBV10-3|TRBJ1-4
TGTGCCATCAGTGAGACAAGGACAGGGGGCATTGGATTTAATGAAAAACTGTTTTTT
CAISETRTGGIGFNEKLFF
>once|TRBD1|15|TRBV6-5|TRBJ1-6
TGTGCCAGCAGGAAGCCGGGACAGGGTAAATCACCCCTCCACTTT
CASRKPGQGKSPLHF
>-|-|14|TRBV3-1/TRBV3-2|TRBJ1-1
TGTGCCAGCAGCCAAGCCCCTATGAACACTGAAGCTTTCTTT
CASSQAPMNTEAFF
>once|-|15|TRBV28|TRBJ1-5
TGTGCCAGCAGTACCGGCCAGGGTGTTGAGCAGCCCCAGCATTTT
CASSTGQGVEQPQHF
>-|-|14|TRBV5-4|TRBJ2-3
TGTGCCAGCAGCCCGACAGACCCCTTAGATACGCAGTATTTT
CASSPTDPLDTQYF
>-|-|13|TRBV19|TRBJ1-1
TGTGCCAGTAGTGCCTATATGAACACTGAAGCTTTCTTT
CASSAYMNTEAFF
>few|-|16|TRBV18|TRBJ1-1
TGTGCCAGCTCACCAACCAGGACAGAGCTTAACACTGAAGCTTTCTTT
CASSPTRTELNTEAFF
>few|-|12|TRBV5-4|TRBJ1-1
TGTGCCAGCAGCTTCGTGGAGACTGAAGCTTTCTTT
CASSFVETEAFF
>-|-|15|TRBV7-9|TRBJ1-5
TGTGCCAGCAGCTCCGGGTCCTGGGGCAATCAGCCCCAGCATTTT
CASSSGSWGNQPQHF
>-|-|13|TRBV19|TRBJ1-1
TGTGCCTCCCGGGGGGGTCTGCTCTCTGAAGCTTTCTTT
CASRGGLLSEAFF
>few|-|15|TRBV7-8|TRBJ2-2
TGTGCCAGCAGCTTAATACAGGGTGGCACCGGGGAGCTGTTTTTT
CASSLIQGGTGELFF
>few|-|13|TRBV4-1|TRBJ1-4
TGCGCCAGCAGCCTCGTACGGAATGAAAAACTGTTTTTT
CASSLVRNEKLFF
>-|-|17|TRBV28|TRBJ2-1
TGTGCCAGCAGTATCCGGACTCCCCTTAGCTCCTACAATGAGCAGTTCTTC
CASSIRTPLSSYNEQFF
>few|-|15|TRBV5-1|TRBJ1-4
TGCGCCAGCAGCCGGTGGGGGGGCCGGGATGAAAAACTGTTTTTT
CASSRWGGRDEKLFF
>-|-|14|TRBV18|TRBJ2-7
TGTGCCAGCTCACCAAGTGCGGGGGCCAACGAGCAGTACTTC
CASSPSAGANEQYF
>-|-|15|TRBV16|TRBJ1-6
TGTGCCAGCAGCCAATCCGCGGGGCGAGACTCACCCCTCCACTTT
CASSQSAGRDSPLHF
>-|-|14|TRBV3-1/TRBV3-2|TRBJ1-1
TGTGCCAGCAGCCAAGATCCAGGGCCAACTGAAGCTTTCTTT
CASSQDPGPTEAFF
>-|-|14|TRBV4-3|TRBJ2-2
TGCGCCAGCAGCCAAGGAGTATACACCGGGGAGCTGTTTTTT
CASSQGVYTGELFF
>-|TRBD2|16|TRBV6-6|TRBJ2-2
TGTGCCAGCAGTCGATCTAGCGGAACGAACACCGGGGAGCTGTTTTTT
CASSRSSGTNTGELFF
>-|TRBD2|14|TRBV13|TRBJ2-5
TGTGCCAGCAGCCCCCGGACTAGCCCAGGGACCCAGTACTTC
CASSPRTSPGTQYF
>-|-|14|TRBV28|TRBJ2-7
TGTGCCAGCAGTTCTCTGGCGGGGACCTACGAGCAGTACTTC
CASSSLAGTYEQYF
>-|-|15|TRBV15|TRBJ1-4
TGTGCCACCAGCCGAAGAACGACGGCGGGCGAAAAACTGTTTTTT
CATSRRTTAGEKLFF
>-|TRBD2|16|TRBV5-4|TRBJ2-7
TGTGCCAGCAGCTCACTAGCGGGAGGGGCCTTCTACGAGCAGTACTTC
CASSSLAGGAFYEQYF
>-|TRBD2|17|TRBV2|TRBJ2-1
TGTGCCTTCCAGCCGCCGGGTAGCGGGAGCAGGGGCAATGAGCAGTTCTTC
CAFQPPGSGSRGNEQFF
>-|-|13|TRBV19|TRBJ2-1
TGTGCCAGTAGTATTTCGCAGTACAATGAGCAGTTCTTC
CASSISQYNEQFF
>-|-|16|TRBV18|TRBJ1-2
TGTGCCAGCTCACCACAGGGAGCCGACCTTAATTATGGCTACACCTTC
CASSPQGADLNYGYTF
>-|TRBD1|14|TRBV2|TRBJ1-2
TGTGCCAGCAGTGAAAAAAAGGGGGCCGCTGGCTACACCTTC
CASSEKKGAAGYTF
>-|TRBD2|14|TRBV6-5|TRBJ2-7
TGTGCCAGCAGTCAGGGACTAGTGAGTGACGAGCAGTACTTC
CASSQGLVSDEQYF
>-|-|14|TRBV28|TRBJ1-4
TGTGCCAGTAAGCCGGGTGGCAGCCATGAAAAACTGTTTTTT
CASKPGGSHEKLFF
>-|TRBD2|16|TRBV28|TRBJ2-1
TGTGCCAGCAGTTTAATTACTAGCGGGGCTTACAATGAGCAGTTCTTC
CASSLITSGAYNEQFF
>once|TRBD1|18|TRBV6-4|TRBJ1-6
TGTGCCAGCAGTGACAACGTACCGGGACAGGGAATTCGGTCACCCCTCCACTTT
CASSDNVPGQGIRSPLHF
>-|-|15|TRBV28|TRBJ2-5
TGTGCCAGCAGTCCGGCTGACAGGTTCCAAGAGACCCAGTACTTC
CASSPADRFQETQYF
>-|TRBD1|18|TRBV7-2|TRBJ1-2
TGTGCCAGCAGCTTAGTAGGGACAGGGGCCCGCAAGGACTATGGCTACACCTTC
CASSLVGTGARKDYGYTF
>-|TRBD2|16|TRBV5-4|TRBJ2-5
TGTGCCAGCACTCACTTGGGGGGGGAGTTGCCAGAGACCCAGTACTTC
CASTHLGGELPETQYF
>-|TRBD2|16|TRBV6-5|TRBJ2-2
TGTGCCAGCAGTTACCCGGGCGGGAGTTTCGGCGGGGAGCTGTTTTTT
CASSYPGGSFGGELFF
>-|TRBD1|14|TRBV27|TRBJ1-2
TGTGCCAGCAGTTCCGGGACAGGCCTTTATGGCTACACCTTC
CASSSGTGLYGYTF
>-|TRBD2|13|TRBV6-5|TRBJ2-5
TGTGCCAGCAATACGGGGGGGCTAGAGACCCAGTACTTC
CASNTGGLETQYF
>-|TRBD2|16|TRBV9|TRBJ2-7
TGTGCCAGCAGCGTGGCTAGCGGGAGTATGGGGTACGAGCAGTACTTC
CASSVASGSMGYEQYF
>-|TRBD1|15|TRBV29-1|TRBJ1-4
TGCAGCGTTTACGACCGGTGGACAGGGAGTGAAAAACTGTTTTTT
CSVYDRWTGSEKLFF
>-|-|14|TRBV28|TRBJ2-1
TGTGCCAGCAGAAAAGCGGGCGGTGGGAATGAGCAGTTCTTC
CASRKAGGGNEQFF
>-|-|14|TRBV24-1|TRBJ1-3
TGTGCCACCCAAAGCCCGGGTATTGGAAACACCATATATTTT
CATQSPGIGNTIYF